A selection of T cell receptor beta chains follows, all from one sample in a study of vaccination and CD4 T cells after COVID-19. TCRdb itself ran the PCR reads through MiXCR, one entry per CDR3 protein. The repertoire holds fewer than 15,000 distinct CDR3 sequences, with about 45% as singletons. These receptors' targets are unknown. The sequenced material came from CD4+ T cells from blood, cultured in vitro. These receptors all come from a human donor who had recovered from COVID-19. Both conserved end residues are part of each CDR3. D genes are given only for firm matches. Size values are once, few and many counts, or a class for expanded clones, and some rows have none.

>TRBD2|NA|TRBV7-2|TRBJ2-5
CASSLAWASGGKETQYF
TGTGCCAGCAGCTTAGCGTGGGCTAGCGGGGGTAAAGAGACCCAGTACTTC
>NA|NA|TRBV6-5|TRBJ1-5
CASSWDWGLYQPQHF
TGTGCCAGCAGTTGGGACTGGGGACTGTATCAGCCCCAGCATTTT
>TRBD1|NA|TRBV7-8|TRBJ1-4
CASSLGYQGAANEKLFF
TGTGCTAGCAGCTTAGGATACCAGGGGGCGGCTAATGAAAAACTGTTTTTT
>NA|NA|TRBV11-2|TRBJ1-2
CASSLGPGYGYTF
TGTGCCAGCAGCTTAGGACCCGGTTATGGCTACACCTTC
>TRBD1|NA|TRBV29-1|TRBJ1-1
CSGRTGQNSNTEAFF
TGCAGCGGACGGACAGGCCAAAACTCTAACACTGAAGCTTTCTTT
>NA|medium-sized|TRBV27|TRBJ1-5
CASSFTGTMRPQHF
TGTGCCAGCAGCTTCACCGGGACGATGCGACCCCAGCATTTT
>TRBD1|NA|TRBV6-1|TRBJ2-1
CASRPGTGGNEQFF
TGTGCCAGCAGGCCCGGGACAGGTGGCAATGAGCAGTTCTTC
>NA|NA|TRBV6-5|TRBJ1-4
CASSYARAQNEKLFF
TGTGCCAGCAGTTACGCCAGGGCCCAGAATGAAAAACTGTTTTTT
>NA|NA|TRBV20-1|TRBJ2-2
CSARPGGRRLTGELFF
TGCAGTGCCAGGCCCGGGGGGCGCAGGTTGACCGGGGAGCTGTTTTTT
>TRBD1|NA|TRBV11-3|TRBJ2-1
CASSLSGTGYYNEQFF
TGTGCCAGCAGCTTATCAGGGACAGGGTACTACAATGAGCAGTTCTTC
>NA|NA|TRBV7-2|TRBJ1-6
CASSLGDILGRPLHF
TGTGCCAGCAGCTTAGGGGACATCCTCGGTAGACCCCTCCACTTT
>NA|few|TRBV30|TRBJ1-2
CAWSGGNYGYTF
TGTGCCTGGAGTGGTGGGAACTATGGCTACACCTTC
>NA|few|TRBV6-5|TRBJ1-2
CASSLNPFGRNYGYTF
TGTGCCAGCAGTTTAAACCCTTTTGGGAGAAACTATGGCTACACCTTC
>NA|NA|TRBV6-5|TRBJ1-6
CASSYSRSRGYNSPLHF
TGTGCCAGCAGTTACTCGAGGAGTCGGGGCTATAATTCACCCCTCCACTTT
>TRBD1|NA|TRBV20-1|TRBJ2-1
CSAGQGALSYNEQFF
TGCAGTGCAGGACAGGGGGCCCTTTCCTACAATGAGCAGTTCTTC
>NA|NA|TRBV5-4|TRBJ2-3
CASSFGHTDTQYF
TGTGCCAGCAGCTTTGGCCACACAGATACGCAGTATTTT
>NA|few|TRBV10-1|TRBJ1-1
CARDTRLAFF
TGCGCCAGGGACACTAGACTAGCTTTCTTT
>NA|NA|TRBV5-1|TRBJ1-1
CASSLCESCEAFF
TGCGCCAGCAGCTTGTGTGAAAGCTGTGAAGCTTTCTTT
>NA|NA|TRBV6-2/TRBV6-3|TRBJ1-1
CASSYSTEAFF
TGTGCCAGCAGTTACAGCACTGAAGCTTTCTTT
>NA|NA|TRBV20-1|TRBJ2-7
CSARDQVFGSYEQYF
TGCAGTGCTAGAGATCAGGTATTCGGGTCCTACGAGCAGTACTTC
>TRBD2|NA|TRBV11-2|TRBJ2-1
CASSFFIAGGRAEQFF
TGTGCCAGCAGCTTCTTTATAGCGGGGGGGCGGGCTGAGCAGTTCTTC
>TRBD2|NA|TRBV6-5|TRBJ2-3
CASSSSSGGAPQVTDTQYF
TGTGCCAGCAGTTCGTCTAGCGGGGGGGCCCCTCAGGTCACAGATACGCAGTATTTT
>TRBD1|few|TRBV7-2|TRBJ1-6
CASSLGQGAGSPLHF
TGTGCCAGCAGCTTAGGGCAGGGGGCGGGTTCACCCCTCCACTTT
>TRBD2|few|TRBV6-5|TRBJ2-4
CASSSTNSGRAKNIQYF
TGTGCCAGCAGTTCGACTAATAGCGGGAGGGCCAAAAACATTCAGTACTTC
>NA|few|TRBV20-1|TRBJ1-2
CSARPQGWSGYTF
TGCAGTGCTAGACCACAGGGCTGGAGTGGCTACACCTTC
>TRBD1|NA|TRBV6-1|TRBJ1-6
CASSLDRTNNSPLHF
TGTGCCAGCAGCTTGGACAGGACAAATAATTCACCCCTCCACTTT
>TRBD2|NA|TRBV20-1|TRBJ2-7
CSARLAGVYEQYF
TGCAGTGCTAGACTAGCGGGAGTCTACGAGCAGTACTTC
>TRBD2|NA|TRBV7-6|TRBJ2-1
CASSFLSGRAYNEQFF
TGTGCCAGCAGCTTCCTTAGCGGGAGGGCGTACAATGAGCAGTTCTTC
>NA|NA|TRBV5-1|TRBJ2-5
CASSLATSVRGGQETQYF
TGCGCCAGCAGCTTGGCCACTTCGGTGAGGGGAGGACAAGAGACCCAGTACTTC